The next 10 T cell receptor beta chains were all read from a single sample in a study of cytomegalovirus exposure and HLA in healthy donors. PCR primers comprised 60 Vbeta and 13 Jbeta primers. Generated by immunoSEQ multiplex PCR, the TCRdb table keeps only in-frame clones and is missing some. The sample carries some 120,000 clones, over 65% recorded once. Material for sequencing was PBMCs. Receptors were obtained from a man aged 50-59 years in good health and CMV-seronegative.

This chain uses TRBV30 with TRBJ2-5; D ambiguous. Germline-derived CDR1 and CDR2 are GTSNPN and SVGIG (reference sequence). This CDR3 spans 11 amino acids. Trimming pared 0 bases from V and 9 bases from J, leaving 8 bases between. The CDR3 reads CAWSVQKPQYF. The CDR3 DNA is TGTGCCTGGAGTGTACAGAAGCCCCAGTACTTC.

The chain employs TRBV10-3 and TRBJ2-3, with D possibly TRBD2 on 5 matching bases. From germline, CDR1 is ENHRY and CDR2 SYGVKD. The CDR3 has 15 residues. V was shortened by 2 bases and J by 1 base, with 10 bases between the two germline ends. Here the CDR3 reads CAISEREMGTDTQYF. CDR3 bases: TGTGCCATCAGTGAGCGGGAAATGGGCACAGATACGCAGTATTTT.

The chain uses TRBV6-5 and TRBJ1-1, with 8 bases fitting TRBD1. Per the germline V gene, CDR1 is MNHEY and CDR2 is SVGAGI. The CDR3 extends over 15 amino acids. Trimming at V came to 0 bases and at J to 4 bases, leaving 4 bases not matched to a gene. The CDR3 DNA sequence: TGTGCCAGCAGTTACTCTGGACAGGGCGGCACTGAAGCTTTCTTT. As protein: CASSYSGQGGTEAFF.

The table lists this clone with a count of one. The V call is TRBV4-1, the J call TRBJ2-2; possibly TRBD1 for D (7 bases). V dropped 3 bases and J dropped 5 bases, with 19 bases sitting between them. The CDR3 is made up of 17 amino acids. Germline V gene lookup returns CDR1 MGHRA and CDR2 YSYEKL. The CDR3 DNA reads as TGCGCCAGCAGCCACCCCCCGGGGCAGGGGGGAACCGGGGAGCTGTTTTTT. This encodes CASSHPPGQGGTGELFF.

This chain uses TRBV2 with TRBJ2-2; D is perhaps TRBD2 (6 bases). The CDR3 is made up of 18 amino acids. Germline V gene sequence: CDR1 SNHLY, CDR2 FYNNEI. V gave up 11 bases and J gave up 5 bases, with 30 bases separating them. The CDR3 loop is CAGGSGGLRDLTTGELFF. CDR3 sequence (DNA): TGTGCCGGCGGCAGTGGAGGGCTTCGGGATTTAACAACCGGGGAGCTGTTTTTT.

V gene TRBV28 combines with J gene TRBJ2-1; 8 positions agree with TRBD2. The CDR3 covers 18 residues. V trimming: 4 bases; J trimming: 0 bases; junction bases outside the gene matches: 11. Per germline, CDR1 MDHEN and CDR2 SYDVKM. The CDR3 DNA is TGTGCCAGCAGTTCCTATAAAGGTAGCGGGGACTCCTACAATGAGCAGTTCTTC. This codes for CASSSYKGSGDSYNEQFF.

The CDR3 region is CASSPAGGRNTIYF. CDR3 in DNA: TGTGCCAGCAGTCCTGCTGGGGGCAGAAACACCATATATTTT. The chain has TRBV28 and TRBJ1-3; TRBD1 is a possible D gene (6 bases). Germline V gene data show CDR1 as MDHEN and CDR2 as SYDVKM. CDR3 length: 14 residues. The ends were cut back, 5 bases at V and 5 bases at J, with 13 bases in the middle. Full variable domain (remainder filled in from reference TRBV28 and TRBJ1-3): DVKVTQSSRYLVKRTGEKVFLECVQDMDHENMFWYRQDPGLGLRLIYFSYDVKMKEKGDIPEGYSVSREKKERFSLILESASTNQTSMYLCASSPAGGRNTIYFGEGSWLTVV.

The J gene is TRBJ2-7, the V gene TRBV27; 12 nucleotides agree with TRBD1. Germline lookup yields CDR1 MNHEY and CDR2 SMNVEV (reference sequence). This CDR3 is built from 14 residues. Germline trimming cut 3 bases from V and 5 bases from J; bases unmatched to any gene: 2. Here the CDR3 reads CASSFGTGGDEQYF. CDR3 bases: TGTGCCAGCAGTTTCGGGACAGGGGGCGACGAGCAGTACTTC.

The rearrangement joins TRBV5-6 to TRBJ2-5; 8 positions agree with TRBD1. The CDR3 spans 16 residues. Trimming removed 4 bases from V and 5 bases from J; junction bases left unmatched: 13. In germline, CDR1 is SGHDT, CDR2 YYEEEE. The chain's CDR3 is CASSTRFDRGGETQYF. CDR3 nucleotides: TGTGCCAGCAGCACCCGCTTCGACAGGGGCGGGGAGACCCAGTACTTC. The full variable domain, rest sourced from reference TRBV5-6 and TRBJ2-5, is DAGVTQSPTHLIKTRGQQVTLRCSPKSGHDTVSWYQQALGQGPQFIFQYYEEEERQRGNFPDRFSGHQFPNYSSELNVNALLLGDSALYLCASSTRFDRGGETQYFGPGTRLLVL.

This clone showed up just a few times. The V and J genes are TRBV19 and TRBJ1-1, with D perhaps TRBD1 (5 bases). V lost 3 bases and J 0 bases, leaving 8 bases between the germline ends. Germline CDR1 is LNHDA and CDR2 is SQIVND (reference sequence). The CDR3 runs 14 residues. CDR3: CASSMGGMNTEAFF. CDR3 in DNA: TGTGCCAGTAGTATGGGGGGAATGAACACTGAAGCTTTCTTT.